The clone carrying this TCR beta chain was found a few times. The data belong to a study of blood T cell repertoires in COVID-19. Across the study: PBMCs, B-cell-depleted T cells, or T cells were the source of the cDNA or gDNA that made up the material.

Some clones are missing from TCRdb's copy, which holds only in-frame ones; the method was immunoSEQ multiplex PCR. The profile shows 130,000 to 150,000 clones, 80% to 90% of them singletons. Sequenced: peripheral blood. This clonotype was obtained from an older woman with COVID-19, enrolled during active disease.

CDR3 nucleotides: TGTGCCAGCAGAAAAGGGGTCGGGGCCAACGTCCTGACTTTC. Amino acids: CASRKGVGANVLTF. This rearrangement joins TRBV27 to TRBJ2-6; D is perhaps TRBD1 (5 bases). The V and J ends lost 6 bases and 4 bases respectively, with 10 bases between them. Germline V gene sequence: CDR1 MNHEY, CDR2 SMNVEV (reference sequence). The CDR3 spans 14 residues.